These 8 T cell receptor beta chains share one sample of origin, sequenced in a study of OX40 agonist ivuxolimab in advanced cancers. Some clones are missing from TCRdb's copy, which holds only in-frame ones; the method was immunoSEQ multiplex PCR. This table holds about 86,000 clones, roughly 85% found once. Sequenced here: CD4+ or CD8+ T cells sorted from blood, sampled in a trial of the OX40 agonist ivuxolimab. The receptors shown here come from an adult with an advanced solid tumor such as melanoma, head and neck, liver or kidney cancer.

This clone came up a few times. This chain links TRBV2 with TRBJ1-2, with TRBD1 matching 7 bases. J lost 4 bases, V lost 6 bases, and 8 bases had no gene match. The CDR3 extends over 14 amino acids. Germline lookup yields CDR1 SNHLY and CDR2 FYNNEI. CDR3 amino acids: CASRVEGAGYGYTF. The CDR3 nucleotides read TGTGCCAGCAGAGTGGAGGGGGCTGGCTATGGCTACACCTTC.

V and J are TRBV28 and TRBJ2-5; D ambiguous. This CDR3 has 12 residues. Trimming took off 6 bases at V and 5 bases at J, with 10 bases between the two ends. CDR1 is MDHEN, CDR2 SYDVKM, per germline. The DNA for the CDR3 is TGTGCCAGCAGACGCAACACCGAGACCCAGTACTTC. Its protein is CASRRNTETQYF.

This chain links TRBV4-1 with TRBJ2-1, with 14 nucleotides matching TRBD2. The CDR3 covers 17 residues. Germline V CDR1 and CDR2: MGHRA, YSYEKL. V was clipped by 0 bases and J by 7 bases; unmatched bases: 5. Here the CDR3 DNA reads TGCGCCAGCAGCCAAGAGGAAGGACTAGCGGGGGGAAATGAGCAGTTCTTC. Its protein is CASSQEEGLAGGNEQFF.

The chain joins TRBV18 to TRBJ2-1; 10 nucleotides agree with TRBD1. CDR1 is KGHSH, CDR2 LQKENI, per germline. The CDR3 has 17 amino acids. V dropped 0 bases and J dropped 5; count of bases not matched to a gene: 7. This chain's CDR3 is CASSPPGQGSWDNEQFF. In nucleotides, the CDR3 is TGTGCCAGCTCACCACCGGGACAGGGGTCGTGGGACAATGAGCAGTTCTTC.

This chain connects TRBV7-3 to TRBJ1-1; no clear D. V lost 0 bases to trimming and J lost 1 base, with 6 bases between them. The CDR3 covers 14 residues. CDR1 and CDR2 from the germline V gene are SGHTA and FQGTGA. CDR3 sequence: CASSLTRGNTEAFF. The CDR3 region has the DNA TGTGCCAGCAGCTTAACGCGAGGGAACACTGAAGCTTTCTTT.

This chain uses TRBV25-1 with TRBJ1-1; D is perhaps TRBD1 (5 bases). From germline, CDR1 is MGHDK and CDR2 SYGVNS. The CDR3 spans 13 residues. V lost 3 bases and J lost 1, with 6 bases in between. CDR3 coding DNA: TGTGCCAGCAGTGATGGGGGGAACACTGAAGCTTTCTTT. Translation gives CASSDGGNTEAFF.

This clone came up once. This chain links TRBV7-3 with TRBJ1-1; 7 bases match TRBD1. CDR3 length: 13 residues. Germline CDR1 is SGHTA and CDR2 is FQGTGA. V was pared by 4 bases and J by 11 bases, with 10 bases of the junction left unmatched. CDR3 DNA sequence: TGTGCCAGCAGCTCCGAAAGGACAGGCAAGGCTTTCTTT. The encoded protein is CASSSERTGKAFF.

The CDR3, as DNA: TGTGCCAGCAGCGTGGGTAGCGGGGGAGGTGAGCAGTTCTTC. Protein product: CASSVGSGGGEQFF. V gene TRBV9 combines with J gene TRBJ2-1; 9 positions match TRBD2. Germline loops: CDR1 SGDLS, CDR2 YYNGEE. The CDR3 extends over 14 amino acids. The ends lost 2 bases at V and 9 bases at J; junction bases unmatched: 6. Full variable domain (rest looked up from reference TRBV9 and TRBJ2-1): DSGVTQTPKHLITATGQRVTLRCSPRSGDLSVYWYQQSLDQGLQFLIQYYNGEERAKGNILERFSAQQFPDLHSELNLSSLELGDSALYFCASSVGSGGGEQFFGPGTRLTVL.